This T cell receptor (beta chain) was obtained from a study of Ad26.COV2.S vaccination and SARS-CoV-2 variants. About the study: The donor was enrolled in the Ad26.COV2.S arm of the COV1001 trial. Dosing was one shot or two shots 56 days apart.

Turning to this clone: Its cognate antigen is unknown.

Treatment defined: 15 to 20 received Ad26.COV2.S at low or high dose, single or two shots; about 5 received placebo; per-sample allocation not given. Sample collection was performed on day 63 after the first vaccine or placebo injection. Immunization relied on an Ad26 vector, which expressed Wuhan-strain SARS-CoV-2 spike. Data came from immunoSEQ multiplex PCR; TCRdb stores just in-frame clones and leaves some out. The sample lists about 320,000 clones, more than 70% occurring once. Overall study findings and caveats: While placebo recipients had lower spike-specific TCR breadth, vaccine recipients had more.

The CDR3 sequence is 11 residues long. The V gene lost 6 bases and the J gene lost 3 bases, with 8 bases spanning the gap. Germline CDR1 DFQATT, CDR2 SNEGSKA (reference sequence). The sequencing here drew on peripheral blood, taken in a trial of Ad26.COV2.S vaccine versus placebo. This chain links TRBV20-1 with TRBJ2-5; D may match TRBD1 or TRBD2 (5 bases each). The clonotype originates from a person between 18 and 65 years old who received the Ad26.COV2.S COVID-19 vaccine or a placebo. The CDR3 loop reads CSAGTKETQYF. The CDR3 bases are TGCAGTGCCGGGACCAAAGAGACCCAGTACTTC.